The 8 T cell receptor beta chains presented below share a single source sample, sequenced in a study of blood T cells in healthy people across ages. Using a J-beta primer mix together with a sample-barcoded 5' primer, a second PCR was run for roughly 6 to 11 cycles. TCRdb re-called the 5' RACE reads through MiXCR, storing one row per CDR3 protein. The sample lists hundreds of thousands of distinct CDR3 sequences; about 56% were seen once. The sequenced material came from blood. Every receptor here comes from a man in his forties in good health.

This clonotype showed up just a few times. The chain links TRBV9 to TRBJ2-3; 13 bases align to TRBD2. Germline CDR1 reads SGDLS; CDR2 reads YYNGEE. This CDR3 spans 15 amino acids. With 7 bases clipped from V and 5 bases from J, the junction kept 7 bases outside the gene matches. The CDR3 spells CASGRTSGSEDTQYF. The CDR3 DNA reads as TGTGCCAGCGGTAGGACTAGCGGGAGCGAAGATACGCAGTATTTT.

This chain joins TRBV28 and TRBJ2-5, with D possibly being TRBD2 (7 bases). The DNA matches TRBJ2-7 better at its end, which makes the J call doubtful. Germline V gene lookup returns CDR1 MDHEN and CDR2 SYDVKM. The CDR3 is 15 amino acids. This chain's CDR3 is CASSSPGGLKYEQYF. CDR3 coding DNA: TGTGCCAGCAGCTCCCCCGGGGGGCTAAAGTACGAGCAGTACTTC.

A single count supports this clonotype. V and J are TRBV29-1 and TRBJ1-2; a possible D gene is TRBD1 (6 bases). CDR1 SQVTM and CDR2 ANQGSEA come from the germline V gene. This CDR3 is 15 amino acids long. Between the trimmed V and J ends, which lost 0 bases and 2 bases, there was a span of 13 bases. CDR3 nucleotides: TGCAGCGTTGAAGACCCCCGACAGGAAAACTATGGCTACACCTTC. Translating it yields CSVEDPRQENYGYTF.

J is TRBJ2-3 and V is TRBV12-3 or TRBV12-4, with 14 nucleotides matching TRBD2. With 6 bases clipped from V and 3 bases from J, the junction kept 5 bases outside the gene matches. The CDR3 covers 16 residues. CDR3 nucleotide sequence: TGTGCCAGCAGGTCCGGGACTAGCGGGAGTACAGATACGCAGTATTTT. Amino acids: CASRSGTSGSTDTQYF.

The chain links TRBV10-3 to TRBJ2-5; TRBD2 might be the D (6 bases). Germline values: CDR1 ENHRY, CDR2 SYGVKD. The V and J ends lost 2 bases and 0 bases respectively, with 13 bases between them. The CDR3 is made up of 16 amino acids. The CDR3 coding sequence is TGTGCCATCAGTGAGCCGGGAGTGGGTAACCAAGAGACCCAGTACTTC. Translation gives CAISEPGVGNQETQYF.

CDR3 residues: CASSDLGSSGTGANYGYTF. CDR3 sequence (DNA): TGTGCCAGCAGTGATTTGGGGAGTTCCGGGACAGGGGCTAACTATGGCTACACCTTC. This rearrangement joins TRBV25-1 to TRBJ1-2, with TRBD1 matching 10 bases. Losses at the gene ends were 3 bases for V and 0 bases for J; bases not matched to a gene: 13. This CDR3 contains 19 residues. Germline-derived CDR1 and CDR2 are MGHDK and SYGVNS.

Written as DNA, the CDR3 is TGCAGCGTCGGGGAATACACCCGGGACAGGGGGGAGAATGAGCAGTTCTTC. Translated: CSVGEYTRDRGENEQFF. This rearrangement joins TRBV29-1 to TRBJ2-1; 11 bases fit TRBD1. Germline-derived CDR1 and CDR2 are SQVTM and ANQGSEA. Trimming removed 6 bases from V and 7 bases from J; junction bases left unmatched: 17. The CDR3 is 17 residues long.

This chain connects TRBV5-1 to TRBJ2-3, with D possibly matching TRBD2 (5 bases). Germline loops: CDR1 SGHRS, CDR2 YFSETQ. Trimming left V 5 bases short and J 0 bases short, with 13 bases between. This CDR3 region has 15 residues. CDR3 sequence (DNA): TGCGCCAGCAGGGCGGACTTGCCTAGCACAGATACGCAGTATTTT. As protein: CASRADLPSTDTQYF.